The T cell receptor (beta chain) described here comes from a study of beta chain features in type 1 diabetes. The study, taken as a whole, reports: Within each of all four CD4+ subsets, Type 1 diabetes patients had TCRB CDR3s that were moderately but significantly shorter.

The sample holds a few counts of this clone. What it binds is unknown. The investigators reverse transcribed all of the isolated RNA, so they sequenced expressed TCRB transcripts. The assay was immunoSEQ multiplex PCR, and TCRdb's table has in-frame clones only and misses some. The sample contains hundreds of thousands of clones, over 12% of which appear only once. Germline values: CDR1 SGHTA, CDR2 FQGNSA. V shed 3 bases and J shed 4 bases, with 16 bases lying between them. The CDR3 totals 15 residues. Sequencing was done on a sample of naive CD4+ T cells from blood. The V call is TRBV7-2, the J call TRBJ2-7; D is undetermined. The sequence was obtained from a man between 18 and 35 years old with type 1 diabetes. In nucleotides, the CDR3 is TGTGCCAGCAGCTTGGGTACCATGGTCCCATACGAGCAGTACTTC. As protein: CASSLGTMVPYEQYF.